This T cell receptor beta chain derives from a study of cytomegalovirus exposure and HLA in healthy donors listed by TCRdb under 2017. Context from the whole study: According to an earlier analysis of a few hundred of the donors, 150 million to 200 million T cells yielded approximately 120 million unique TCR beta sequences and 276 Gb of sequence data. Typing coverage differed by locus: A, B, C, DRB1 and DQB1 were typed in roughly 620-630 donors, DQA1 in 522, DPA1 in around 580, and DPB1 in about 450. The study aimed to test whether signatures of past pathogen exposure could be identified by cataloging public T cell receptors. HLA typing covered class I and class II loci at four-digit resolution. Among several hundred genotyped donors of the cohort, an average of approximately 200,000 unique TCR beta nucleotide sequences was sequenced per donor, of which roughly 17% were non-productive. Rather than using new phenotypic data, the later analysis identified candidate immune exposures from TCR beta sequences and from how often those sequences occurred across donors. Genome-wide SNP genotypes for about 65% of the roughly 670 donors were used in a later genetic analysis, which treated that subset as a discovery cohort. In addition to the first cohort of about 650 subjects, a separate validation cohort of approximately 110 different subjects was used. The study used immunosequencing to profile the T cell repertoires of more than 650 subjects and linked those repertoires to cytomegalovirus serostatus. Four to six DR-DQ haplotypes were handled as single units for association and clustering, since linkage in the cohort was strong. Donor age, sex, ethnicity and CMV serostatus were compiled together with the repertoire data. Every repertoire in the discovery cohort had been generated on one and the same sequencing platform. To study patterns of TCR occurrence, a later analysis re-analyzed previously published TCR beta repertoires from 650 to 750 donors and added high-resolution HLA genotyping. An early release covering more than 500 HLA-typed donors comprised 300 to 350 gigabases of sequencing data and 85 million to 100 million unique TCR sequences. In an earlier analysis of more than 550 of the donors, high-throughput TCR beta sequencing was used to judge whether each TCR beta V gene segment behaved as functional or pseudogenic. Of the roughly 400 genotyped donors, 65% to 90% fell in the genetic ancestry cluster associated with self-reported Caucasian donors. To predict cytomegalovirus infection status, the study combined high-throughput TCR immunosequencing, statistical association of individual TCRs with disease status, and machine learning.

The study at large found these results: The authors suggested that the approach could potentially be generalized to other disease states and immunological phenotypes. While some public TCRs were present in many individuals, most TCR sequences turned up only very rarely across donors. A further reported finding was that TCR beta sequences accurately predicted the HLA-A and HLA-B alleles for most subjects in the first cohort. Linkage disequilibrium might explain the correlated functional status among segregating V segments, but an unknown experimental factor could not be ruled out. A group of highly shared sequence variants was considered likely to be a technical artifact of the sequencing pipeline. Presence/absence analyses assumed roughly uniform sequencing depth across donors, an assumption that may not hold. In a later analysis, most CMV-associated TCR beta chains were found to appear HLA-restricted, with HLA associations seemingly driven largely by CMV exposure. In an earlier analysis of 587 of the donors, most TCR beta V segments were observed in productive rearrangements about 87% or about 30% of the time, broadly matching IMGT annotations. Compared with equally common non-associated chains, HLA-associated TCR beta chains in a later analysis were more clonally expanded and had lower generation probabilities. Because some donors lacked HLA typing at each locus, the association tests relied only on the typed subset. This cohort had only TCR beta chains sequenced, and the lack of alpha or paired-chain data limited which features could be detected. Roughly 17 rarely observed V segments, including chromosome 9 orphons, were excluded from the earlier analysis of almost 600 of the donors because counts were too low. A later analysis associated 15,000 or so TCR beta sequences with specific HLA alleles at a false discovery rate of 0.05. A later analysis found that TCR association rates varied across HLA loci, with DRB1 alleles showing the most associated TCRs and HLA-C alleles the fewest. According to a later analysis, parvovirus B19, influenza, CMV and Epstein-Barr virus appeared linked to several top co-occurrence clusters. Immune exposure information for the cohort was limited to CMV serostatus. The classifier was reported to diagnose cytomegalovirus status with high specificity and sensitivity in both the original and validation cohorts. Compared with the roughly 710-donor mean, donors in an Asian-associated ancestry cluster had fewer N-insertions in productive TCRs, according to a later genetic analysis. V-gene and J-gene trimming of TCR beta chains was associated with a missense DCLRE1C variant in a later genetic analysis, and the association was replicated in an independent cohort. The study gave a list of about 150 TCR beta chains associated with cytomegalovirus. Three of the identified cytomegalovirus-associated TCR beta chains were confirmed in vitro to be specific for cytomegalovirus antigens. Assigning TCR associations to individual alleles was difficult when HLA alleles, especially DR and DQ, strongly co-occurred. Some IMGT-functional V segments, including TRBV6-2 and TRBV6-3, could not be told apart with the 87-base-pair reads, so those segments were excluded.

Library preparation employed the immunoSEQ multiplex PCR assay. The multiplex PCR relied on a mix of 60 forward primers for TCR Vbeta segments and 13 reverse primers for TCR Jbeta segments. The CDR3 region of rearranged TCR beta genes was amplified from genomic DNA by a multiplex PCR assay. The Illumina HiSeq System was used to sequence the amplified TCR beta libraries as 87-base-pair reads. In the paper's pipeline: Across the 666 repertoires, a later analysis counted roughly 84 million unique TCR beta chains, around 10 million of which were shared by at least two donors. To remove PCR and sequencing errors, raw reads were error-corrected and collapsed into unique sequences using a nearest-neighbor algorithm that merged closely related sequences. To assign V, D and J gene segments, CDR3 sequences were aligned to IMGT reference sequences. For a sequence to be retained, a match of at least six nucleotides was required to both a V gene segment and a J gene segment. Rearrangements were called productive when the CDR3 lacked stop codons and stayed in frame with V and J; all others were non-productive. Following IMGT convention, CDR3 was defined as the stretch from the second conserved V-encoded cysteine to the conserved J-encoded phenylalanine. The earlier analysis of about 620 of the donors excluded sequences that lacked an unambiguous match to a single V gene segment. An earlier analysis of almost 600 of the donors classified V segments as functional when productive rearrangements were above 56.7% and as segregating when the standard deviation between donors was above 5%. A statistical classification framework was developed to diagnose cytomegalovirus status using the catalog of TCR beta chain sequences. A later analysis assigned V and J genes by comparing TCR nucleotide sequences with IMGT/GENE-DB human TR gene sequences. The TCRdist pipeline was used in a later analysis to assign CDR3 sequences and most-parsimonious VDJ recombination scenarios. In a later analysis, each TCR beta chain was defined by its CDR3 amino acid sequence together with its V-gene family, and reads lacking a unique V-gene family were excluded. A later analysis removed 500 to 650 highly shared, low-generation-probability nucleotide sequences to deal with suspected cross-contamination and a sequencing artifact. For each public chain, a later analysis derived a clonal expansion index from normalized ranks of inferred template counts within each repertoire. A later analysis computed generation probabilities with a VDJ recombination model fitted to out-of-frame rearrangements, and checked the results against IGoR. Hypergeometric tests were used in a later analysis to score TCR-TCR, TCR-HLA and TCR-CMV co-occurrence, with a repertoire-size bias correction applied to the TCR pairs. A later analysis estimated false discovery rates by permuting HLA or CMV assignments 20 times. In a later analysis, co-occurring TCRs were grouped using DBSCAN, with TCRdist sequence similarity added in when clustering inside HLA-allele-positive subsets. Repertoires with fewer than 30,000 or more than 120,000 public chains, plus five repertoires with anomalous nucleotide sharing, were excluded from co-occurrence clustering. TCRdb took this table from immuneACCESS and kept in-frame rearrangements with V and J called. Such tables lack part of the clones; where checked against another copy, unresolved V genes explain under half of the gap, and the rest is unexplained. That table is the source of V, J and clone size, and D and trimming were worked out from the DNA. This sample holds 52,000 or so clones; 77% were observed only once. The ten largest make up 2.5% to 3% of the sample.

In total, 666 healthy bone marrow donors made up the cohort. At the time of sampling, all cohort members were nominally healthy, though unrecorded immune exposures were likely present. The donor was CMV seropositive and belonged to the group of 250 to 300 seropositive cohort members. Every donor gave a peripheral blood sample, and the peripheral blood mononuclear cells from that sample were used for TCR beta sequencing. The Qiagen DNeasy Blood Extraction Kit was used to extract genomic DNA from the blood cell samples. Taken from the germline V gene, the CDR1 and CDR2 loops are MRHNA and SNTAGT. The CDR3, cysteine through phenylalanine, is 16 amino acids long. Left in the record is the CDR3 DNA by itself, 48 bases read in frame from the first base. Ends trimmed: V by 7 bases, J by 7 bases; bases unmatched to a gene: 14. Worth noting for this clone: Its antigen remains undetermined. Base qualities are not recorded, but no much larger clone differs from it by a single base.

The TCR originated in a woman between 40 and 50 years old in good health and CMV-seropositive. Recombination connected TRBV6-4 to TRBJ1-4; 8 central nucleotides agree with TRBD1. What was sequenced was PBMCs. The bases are TGTGCCAGCACCTTACTACTGGACAGGGCTAGTGAAAAACTGTTTTTT. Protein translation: CASTLLLDRASEKLFF.